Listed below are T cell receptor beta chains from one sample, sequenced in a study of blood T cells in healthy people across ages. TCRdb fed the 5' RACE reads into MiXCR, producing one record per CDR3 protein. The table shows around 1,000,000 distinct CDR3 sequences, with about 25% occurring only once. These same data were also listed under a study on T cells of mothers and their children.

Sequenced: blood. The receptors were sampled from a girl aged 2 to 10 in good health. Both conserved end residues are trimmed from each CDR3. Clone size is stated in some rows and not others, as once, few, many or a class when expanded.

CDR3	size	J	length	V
ASGGLDGSGEQF	-	TRBJ2-1	12	TRBV6-1
SARDLASGGPQEIQY	few	TRBJ2-5	15	TRBV20-1
SARSPLQESFFWDGYT	few	TRBJ1-2	16	TRBV20-1
ASSGDSRGGLDEQY	few	TRBJ2-7	14	TRBV9
ASSLDRGNEAF	-	TRBJ1-1	11	TRBV6-6
SATGTPNTGELF	-	TRBJ2-2	12	TRBV20-1
SVIEGNTEAF	-	TRBJ1-1	10	TRBV29-1
ASSHLAGTGELF	few	TRBJ2-2	12	TRBV7-8
ASSVEGLAGVYNEQF	few	TRBJ2-1	15	TRBV9
SVRGQGRETQY	few	TRBJ2-5	11	TRBV20-1
ASSPQSPNNSPLH	once	TRBJ1-6	13	TRBV7-2
ASSQAAVGVRNEQF	few	TRBJ2-1	14	TRBV3-1
ASSLTPRGYEQF	-	TRBJ2-1	12	TRBV12-3/TRBV12-4
SARFAGLGETQY	many	TRBJ2-5	12	TRBV20-1
SASYGEETQY	few	TRBJ2-5	10	TRBV20-1
ATTWTVFTEAF	few	TRBJ1-1	11	TRBV12-3/TRBV12-4
ASSPRQGRHYGYT	-	TRBJ1-2	13	TRBV12-3/TRBV12-4
ASSSALSSGGNTQY	-	TRBJ2-3	14	TRBV5-1
ASKQGGTETQY	few	TRBJ2-5	11	TRBV5-1
ASKLGGSGYT	-	TRBJ1-2	10	TRBV2
ASRLTGQPYEQY	many	TRBJ2-7	12	TRBV28
ASSPTGNDSPLH	-	TRBJ1-6	12	TRBV7-2
ANTPGMAKNIQY	once	TRBJ2-4	12	TRBV5-1
SATSWVTDTQY	few	TRBJ2-3	11	TRBV29-1